These T cell receptor beta chains were read from a single sample in a study of blood T cell repertoires in COVID-19. Sequencing used immunoSEQ multiplex PCR; TCRdb keeps in-frame clones, though not all of them. The data show 87,000 or so clones, about 89% seen once. The sequencing sample was made of peripheral blood. Receptors were obtained from a human donor with acute or convalescent COVID-19. The donor label of this sample is uncertain. Each CDR3 is given with its conserved first and last residue. The D gene is left open where the match is weak. Part of the rows lack a size; the others show once, few, many or a class for expanded clones.

d_gene: -; j_gene: TRBJ2-7; abundance: -; v_gene: TRBV11-3; CDR3aa: CASSLVSGTGFHEQYF; CDR3nt: TGTGCCAGCAGCTTAGTTAGCGGGACAGGGTTCCACGAGCAGTACTTC
d_gene: TRBD1; j_gene: TRBJ1-1; abundance: once; v_gene: TRBV18; CDR3aa: CASSLGQGSGTEAFF; CDR3nt: TGTGCCAGCTCACTGGGACAGGGTTCGGGCACTGAAGCTTTCTTT
d_gene: TRBD2; j_gene: TRBJ2-1; abundance: -; v_gene: TRBV27; CDR3aa: CASTSGLAGYNEQFF; CDR3nt: TGTGCCAGCACCAGTGGACTAGCGGGGTACAATGAGCAGTTCTTC
d_gene: -; j_gene: TRBJ2-4; abundance: -; v_gene: TRBV11-3; CDR3aa: CASSVRRGGAENIQYF; CDR3nt: TGTGCCAGCAGCGTCCGTCGGGGCGGGGCGGAAAACATTCAGTACTTC
d_gene: TRBD2; j_gene: TRBJ2-3; abundance: -; v_gene: TRBV6-5; CDR3aa: CASSLAGALADTQYF; CDR3nt: TGTGCCAGCAGTTTAGCGGGAGCCCTGGCAGATACGCAGTATTTT
d_gene: -; j_gene: TRBJ2-2; abundance: -; v_gene: TRBV12-5; CDR3aa: CASARGSGELFF; CDR3nt: TGTGCTAGTGCCCGGGGTTCCGGGGAGCTGTTTTTT
d_gene: -; j_gene: TRBJ1-6; abundance: -; v_gene: TRBV19; CDR3aa: CASTPRHGNSPLHF; CDR3nt: TGTGCCAGTACTCCCCGTCACGGGAATTCACCCCTCCACTTT
d_gene: -; j_gene: TRBJ1-5; abundance: few; v_gene: TRBV6-5; CDR3aa: CASGQRTDQPQHF; CDR3nt: TGTGCCAGCGGACAGCGGACCGATCAGCCCCAGCATTTT
d_gene: TRBD1; j_gene: TRBJ2-1; abundance: -; v_gene: TRBV5-1; CDR3aa: CASSSGQTNEQFF; CDR3nt: TGCGCCAGCAGCTCGGGACAGACCAATGAGCAGTTCTTC
d_gene: -; j_gene: TRBJ1-1; abundance: -; v_gene: TRBV6-5; CDR3aa: CASSYSNQGRGEAFF; CDR3nt: TGTGCCAGCAGTTACTCGAACCAGGGTAGGGGTGAAGCTTTCTTT
d_gene: TRBD1; j_gene: TRBJ1-5; abundance: -; v_gene: TRBV19; CDR3aa: CASSTQGGNQPQHF; CDR3nt: TGTGCCAGTAGTACGCAGGGGGGCAATCAGCCCCAGCATTTT
d_gene: -; j_gene: TRBJ1-1; abundance: -; v_gene: TRBV4-3; CDR3aa: CASSQRGGNTEAFF; CDR3nt: TGCGCCAGCAGCCAAAGAGGGGGGAACACTGAAGCTTTCTTT
d_gene: TRBD1; j_gene: TRBJ1-6; abundance: once; v_gene: TRBV6-1; CDR3aa: CASSDTGQFDSPLHF; CDR3nt: TGTGCCAGCAGTGACACGGGACAGTTCGATTCACCCCTCCACTTT
d_gene: TRBD1; j_gene: TRBJ2-5; abundance: -; v_gene: TRBV3-1/TRBV3-2; CDR3aa: CASSPNTGALETQYF; CDR3nt: TGTGCCAGCAGCCCTAATACAGGGGCTCTAGAGACCCAGTACTTC
d_gene: -; j_gene: TRBJ2-1; abundance: -; v_gene: TRBV5-6; CDR3aa: CASSLARTQFF; CDR3nt: TGTGCCAGCAGCTTGGCTCGGACTCAGTTCTTC
d_gene: -; j_gene: TRBJ2-7; abundance: -; v_gene: TRBV7-2; CDR3aa: CASSPEAYEQYF; CDR3nt: TGTGCCAGCAGCCCAGAAGCCTACGAGCAGTACTTC
d_gene: -; j_gene: TRBJ1-2; abundance: -; v_gene: TRBV29-1; CDR3aa: CSVESQGRGYGYTF; CDR3nt: TGCAGCGTTGAATCACAGGGACGGGGCTATGGCTACACCTTC